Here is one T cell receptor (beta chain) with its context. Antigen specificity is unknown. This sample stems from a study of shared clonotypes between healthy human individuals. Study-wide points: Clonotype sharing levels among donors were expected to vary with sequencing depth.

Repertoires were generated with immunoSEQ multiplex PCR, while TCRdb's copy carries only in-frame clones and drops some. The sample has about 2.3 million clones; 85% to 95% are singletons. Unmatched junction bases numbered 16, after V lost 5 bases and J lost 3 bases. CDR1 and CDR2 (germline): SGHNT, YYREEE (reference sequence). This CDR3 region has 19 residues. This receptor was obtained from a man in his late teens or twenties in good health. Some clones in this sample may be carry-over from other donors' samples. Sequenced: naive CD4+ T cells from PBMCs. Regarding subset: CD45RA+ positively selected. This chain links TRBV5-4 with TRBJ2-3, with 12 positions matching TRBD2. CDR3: CASRPTGGLAGGLTDTQYF. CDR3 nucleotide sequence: TGTGCCAGCAGGCCCACAGGGGGCCTAGCGGGAGGGTTGACAGATACGCAGTATTTT.